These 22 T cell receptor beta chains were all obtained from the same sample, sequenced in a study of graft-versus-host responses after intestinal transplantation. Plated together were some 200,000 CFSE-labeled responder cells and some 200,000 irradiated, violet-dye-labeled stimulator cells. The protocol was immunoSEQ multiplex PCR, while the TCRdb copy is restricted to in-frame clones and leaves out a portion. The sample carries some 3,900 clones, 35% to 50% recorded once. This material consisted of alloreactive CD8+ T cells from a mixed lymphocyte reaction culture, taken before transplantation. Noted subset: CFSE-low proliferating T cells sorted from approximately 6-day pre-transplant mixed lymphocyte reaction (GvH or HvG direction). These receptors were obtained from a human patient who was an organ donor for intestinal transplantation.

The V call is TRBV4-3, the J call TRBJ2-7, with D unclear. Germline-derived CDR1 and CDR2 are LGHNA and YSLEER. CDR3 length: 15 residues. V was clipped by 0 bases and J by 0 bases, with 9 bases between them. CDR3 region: CASSQESGGSYEQYF. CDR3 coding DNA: TGCGCCAGCAGCCAAGAGTCAGGTGGCTCCTACGAGCAGTACTTC.

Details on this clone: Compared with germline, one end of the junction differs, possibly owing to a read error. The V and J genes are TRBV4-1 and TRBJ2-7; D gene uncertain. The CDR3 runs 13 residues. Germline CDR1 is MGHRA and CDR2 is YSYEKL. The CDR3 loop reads CASSQVVTYEQYF. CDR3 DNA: TGTGCCAGCAGCCAAGTCGTCACTTACGAGCAGTACTTC.

This CDR3 reads CASSSLLKTEAFF. The CDR3, as DNA: TGTGCCAGCAGCTCCTTACTCAAGACTGAAGCTTTCTTT. The chain joins TRBV11-3 to TRBJ1-1; D remains unclear. CDR1 SGHNT and CDR2 YENEEA come from the germline V gene. Trimming removed 4 bases at V and 5 bases at J, with 11 bases between. The CDR3 consists of 13 residues.

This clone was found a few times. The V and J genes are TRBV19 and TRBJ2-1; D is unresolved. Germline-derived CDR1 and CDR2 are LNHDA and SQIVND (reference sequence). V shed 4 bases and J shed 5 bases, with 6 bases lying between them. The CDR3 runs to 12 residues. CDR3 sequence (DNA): TGTGCCAGTAGTACTCGGGACAATGAGCAGTTCTTC. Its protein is CASSTRDNEQFF.

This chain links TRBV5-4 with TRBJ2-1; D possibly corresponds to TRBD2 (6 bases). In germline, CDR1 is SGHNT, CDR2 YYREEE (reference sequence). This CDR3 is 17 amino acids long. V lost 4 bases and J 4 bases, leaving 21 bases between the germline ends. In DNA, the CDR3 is TGTGCCAGCAGCCCATCCAAGGGCACGGGAGAGTACAATGAGCAGTTCTTC. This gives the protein CASSPSKGTGEYNEQFF.

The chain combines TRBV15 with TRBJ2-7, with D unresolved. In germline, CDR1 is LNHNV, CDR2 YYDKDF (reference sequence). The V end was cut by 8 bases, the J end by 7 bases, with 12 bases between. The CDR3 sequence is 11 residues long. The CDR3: CATALAGEQYF. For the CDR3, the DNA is TGTGCCACCGCTCTTGCCGGGGAGCAGTACTTC.

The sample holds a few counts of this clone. In DNA form, the CDR3 reads TGTGCCATCAGTGGGCCCCAGGGTAAGGCGTCCTACGAGCAGTACTTC. Amino acids: CAISGPQGKASYEQYF. This rearrangement joins TRBV10-3 to TRBJ2-7; tentatively, D is TRBD1 (5 bases). Trimming took 4 bases from V and 1 from J, leaving 17 bases between them. This CDR3 region has 16 residues. Germline V lookup: CDR1 ENHRY, CDR2 SYGVKD.

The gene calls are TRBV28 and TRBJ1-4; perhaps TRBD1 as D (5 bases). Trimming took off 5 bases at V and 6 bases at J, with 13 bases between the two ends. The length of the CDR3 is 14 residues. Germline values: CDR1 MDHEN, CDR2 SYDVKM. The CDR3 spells CASSVNRSHEKLFF. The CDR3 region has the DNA TGTGCCAGCAGTGTCAACAGGAGCCATGAAAAACTGTTTTTT.

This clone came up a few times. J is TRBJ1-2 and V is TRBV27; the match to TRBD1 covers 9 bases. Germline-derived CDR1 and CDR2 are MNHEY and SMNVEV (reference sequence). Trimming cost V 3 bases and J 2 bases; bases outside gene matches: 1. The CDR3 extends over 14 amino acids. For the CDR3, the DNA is TGTGCCAGCAGTTTGGGACAGGGCAACTATGGCTACACCTTC. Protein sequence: CASSLGQGNYGYTF.

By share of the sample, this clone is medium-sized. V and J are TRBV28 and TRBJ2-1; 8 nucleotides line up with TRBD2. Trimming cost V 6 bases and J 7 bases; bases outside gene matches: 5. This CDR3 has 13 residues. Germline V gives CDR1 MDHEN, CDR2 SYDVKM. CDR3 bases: TGTGCCAGCAGCCGGACTAGCAGGAATGAGCAGTTCTTC. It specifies CASSRTSRNEQFF.

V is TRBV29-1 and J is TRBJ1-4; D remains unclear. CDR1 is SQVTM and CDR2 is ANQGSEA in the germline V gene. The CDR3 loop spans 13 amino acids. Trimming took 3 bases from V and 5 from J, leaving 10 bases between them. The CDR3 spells CSVDLGLNEKLFF. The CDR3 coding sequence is TGCAGCGTTGATTTGGGCCTGAATGAAAAACTGTTTTTT.

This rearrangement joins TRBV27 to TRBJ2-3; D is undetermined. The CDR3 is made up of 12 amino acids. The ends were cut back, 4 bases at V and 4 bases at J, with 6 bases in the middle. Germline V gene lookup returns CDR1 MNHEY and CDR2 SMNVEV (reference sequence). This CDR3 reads CASSSSADTQYF. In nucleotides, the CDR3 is TGTGCCAGCAGTTCGAGCGCAGATACGCAGTATTTT.

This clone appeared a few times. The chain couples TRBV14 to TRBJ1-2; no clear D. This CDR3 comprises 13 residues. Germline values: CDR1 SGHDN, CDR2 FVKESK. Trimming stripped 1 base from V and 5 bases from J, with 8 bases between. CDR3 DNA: TGTGCCAGCAGCCAAGCGGGGATTTATGGCTACACCTTC. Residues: CASSQAGIYGYTF.

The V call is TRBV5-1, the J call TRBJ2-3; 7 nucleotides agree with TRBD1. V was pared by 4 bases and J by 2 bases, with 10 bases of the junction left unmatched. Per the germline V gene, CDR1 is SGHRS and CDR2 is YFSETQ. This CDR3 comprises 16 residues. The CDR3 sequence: CASSGGQWPDTDTQYF. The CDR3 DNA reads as TGCGCCAGCAGCGGGGGACAGTGGCCCGACACAGATACGCAGTATTTT.

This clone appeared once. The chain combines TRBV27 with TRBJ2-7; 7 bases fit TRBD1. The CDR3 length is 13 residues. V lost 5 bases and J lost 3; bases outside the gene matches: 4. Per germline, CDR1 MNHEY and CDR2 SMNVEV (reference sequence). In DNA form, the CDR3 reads TGTGCCAGCAGTAGACAGGGATACTACGAGCAGTACTTC. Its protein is CASSRQGYYEQYF.

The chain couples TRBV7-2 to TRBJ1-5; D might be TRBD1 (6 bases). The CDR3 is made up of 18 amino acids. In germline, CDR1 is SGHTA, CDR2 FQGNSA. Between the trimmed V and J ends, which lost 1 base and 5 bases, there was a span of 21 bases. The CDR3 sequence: CASSLGSRDIYWDQPQHF. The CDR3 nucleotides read TGTGCCAGCAGCTTAGGCAGCCGGGACATTTATTGGGATCAGCCCCAGCATTTT.

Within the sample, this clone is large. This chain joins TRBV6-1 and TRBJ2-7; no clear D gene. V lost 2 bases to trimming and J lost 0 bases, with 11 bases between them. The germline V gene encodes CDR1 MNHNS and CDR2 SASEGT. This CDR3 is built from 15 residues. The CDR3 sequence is CASSEIAASSYEQYF. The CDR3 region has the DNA TGTGCCAGCAGTGAAATAGCTGCAAGCTCCTACGAGCAGTACTTC.

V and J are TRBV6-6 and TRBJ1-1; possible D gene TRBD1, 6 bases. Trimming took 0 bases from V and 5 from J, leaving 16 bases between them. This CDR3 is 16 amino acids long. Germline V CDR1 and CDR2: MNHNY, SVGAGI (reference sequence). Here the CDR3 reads CASSYSRTVLRTEAFF. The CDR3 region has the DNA TGTGCCAGCAGTTACTCGAGGACAGTACTTCGGACTGAAGCTTTCTTT.

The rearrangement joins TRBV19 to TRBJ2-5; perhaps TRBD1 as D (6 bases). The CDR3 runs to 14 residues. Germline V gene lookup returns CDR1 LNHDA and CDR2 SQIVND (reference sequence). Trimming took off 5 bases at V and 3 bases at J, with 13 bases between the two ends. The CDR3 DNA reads TGTGCCAGTAGTCTCAGGGGAAGAAAAGAGACCCAGTACTTC. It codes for CASSLRGRKETQYF.

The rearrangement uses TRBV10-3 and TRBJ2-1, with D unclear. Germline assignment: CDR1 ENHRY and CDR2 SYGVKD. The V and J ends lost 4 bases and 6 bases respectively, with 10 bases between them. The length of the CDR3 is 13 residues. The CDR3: CAISVRRRNEQFF. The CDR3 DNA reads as TGTGCCATCAGTGTCCGGAGACGCAATGAGCAGTTCTTC.

CDR3 sequence: CASSLHIEGDRIANEKLFF. The CDR3 coding sequence is TGCGCCAGCAGCTTACATATCGAAGGGGATCGGATTGCTAATGAAAAACTGTTTTTT. The genes are TRBV4-1 and TRBJ1-4; tentative D call: TRBD1 (5 bases). Trimming cost V 5 bases and J 3 bases, with 25 bases left between them. The CDR3 contains 19 residues. Germline assignment: CDR1 MGHRA and CDR2 YSYEKL.

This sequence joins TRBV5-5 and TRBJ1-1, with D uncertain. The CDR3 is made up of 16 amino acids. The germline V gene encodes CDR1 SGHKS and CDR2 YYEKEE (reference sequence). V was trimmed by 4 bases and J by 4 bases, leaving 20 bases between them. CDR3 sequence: CASSPNSAGRITEAFF. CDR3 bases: TGTGCCAGCAGCCCTAATTCAGCGGGGAGAATCACTGAAGCTTTCTTT.